Each of the 22 T cell receptor beta chains below was sequenced from the same sample in a study of PD-1 blockade in classical Hodgkin lymphoma. The assay was immunoSEQ multiplex PCR, and TCRdb's table has in-frame clones only and misses some. Found here are tens of thousands of clones, around 85% of them singletons; the top ten hold just under 2.5%. Time point here: cycle 4 day 1 (C4D1), after more than five weeks of nivolumab. Each of the patients experienced relapse following autologous stem cell transplantation, and their brentuximab vedotin exposure differed. With magnetic negative selection, CD4+ T cells were purified from PBMCs that had been thawed. The sequencing used CD4+ T cells from blood, collected before the fourth cycle of nivolumab. These receptors came from a human donor with classical Hodgkin lymphoma.

The chain is built from TRBV6-1 and TRBJ2-3; 7 bases map to TRBD2. The CDR3 is 14 amino acids. Germline-derived CDR1 and CDR2 are MNHNS and SASEGT. V lost 4 bases and J lost 1; bases outside the gene matches: 2. The CDR3 coding sequence is TGTGCCAGCAGTGGTACTAGCGGCACAGATACGCAGTATTTT. This sequence encodes CASSGTSGTDTQYF.

The genes are TRBV6-1 and TRBJ2-2; D ambiguous. The V end lost 11 bases, the J end lost 0 bases, and 16 bases lay between the germline ends. The CDR3 runs 15 residues. The germline V gene has CDR1 MNHNS and CDR2 SASEGT. DNA for the CDR3: TGTGCCGCGAGCCTCGGACCTACGAACACCGGGGAGCTGTTTTTT. This codes for CAASLGPTNTGELFF.

This chain connects TRBV29-1 to TRBJ2-7; D is uncertain. This CDR3 is 11 amino acids long. The V and J ends lost 7 bases and 1 base respectively, with 8 bases between them. Germline lookup yields CDR1 SQVTM and CDR2 ANQGSEA. The DNA of the CDR3 is TGCAGCGCCCGCGCTTCCTACGAGCAGTACTTC. Amino acid sequence: CSARASYEQYF.

V is TRBV19 and J is TRBJ1-1, with D hard to call. Germline CDR1 and CDR2: LNHDA and SQIVND (reference sequence). The CDR3 has 13 residues. V was trimmed by 1 base and J by 6 bases, leaving 9 bases between them. The CDR3 DNA follows: TGTGCCAGTAGTATAGGGAACGGGCCTGAAGCTTTCTTT. The encoded protein is CASSIGNGPEAFF.

The rearrangement uses TRBV5-4 and TRBJ2-7; TRBD1 is a possible D gene (6 bases). Trimming pared 4 bases from V and 3 bases from J, leaving 8 bases between. The CDR3 length is 12 residues. Germline V lookup: CDR1 SGHNT, CDR2 YYREEE (reference sequence). The CDR3 loop reads CASSIRGYEQYF. CDR3 in DNA: TGTGCCAGCAGCATCAGGGGCTACGAGCAGTACTTC.

The CDR3 reads CASSPGSGATDTQYF. In nucleotides, the CDR3 is TGCGCCAGCAGCCCTGGGTCGGGGGCCACAGATACGCAGTATTTT. V is TRBV5-1 and J is TRBJ2-3; TRBD1 or TRBD2 may be the D gene (6 bases each). The CDR3 length is 15 residues. The germline V gene has CDR1 SGHRS and CDR2 YFSETQ. V was pared by 4 bases and J by 2 bases, with 14 bases between. Full variable domain (rest looked up from reference TRBV5-1 and TRBJ2-3): KAGVTQTPRYLIKTRGQQVTLSCSPISGHRSVSWYQQTPGQGLQFLFEYFSETQRNKGNFPGRFSGRQFSNSRSEMNVSTLELGDSALYLCASSPGSGATDTQYFGPGTRLTVL.

This clone showed up just a few times. The chain recombines TRBV9 with TRBJ1-2; 8 bases agree with TRBD1. The CDR3 is made up of 14 amino acids. With V trimmed by 4 bases and J by 2 bases, 4 bases remained unmatched. The germline V gene has CDR1 SGDLS and CDR2 YYNGEE. The DNA of the CDR3 is TGTGCCAGCAGCCCAGGACAGGGCAACTATGGCTACACCTTC. It translates to CASSPGQGNYGYTF. The entire variable domain, with the rest obtained from reference TRBV9 and TRBJ1-2, is as follows: DSGVTQTPKHLITATGQRVTLRCSPRSGDLSVYWYQQSLDQGLQFLIQYYNGEERAKGNILERFSAQQFPDLHSELNLSSLELGDSALYFCASSPGQGNYGYTFGSGTRLTVV.

Only a few counts were recorded for this clone. The rearrangement joins TRBV19 to TRBJ1-2, with 12 bases matching TRBD1. The V segment lost 0 bases and the J segment 5 bases; nucleotides outside the gene matches: 13. The CDR3 contains 19 residues. Germline V gene lookup returns CDR1 LNHDA and CDR2 SQIVND (reference sequence). CDR3 amino acids: CASSIDYSGTGGVRYGYTF. The CDR3 DNA follows: TGTGCCAGTAGTATAGATTATTCCGGGACAGGGGGCGTACGATATGGCTACACCTTC.

The rearrangement joins TRBV6-6 to TRBJ2-3, with TRBD2 as a possible D gene (5 bases). Germline assignment: CDR1 MNHNY and CDR2 SVGAGI (reference sequence). The CDR3 has 12 amino acids. Trimming left V 2 bases short and J 8 bases short, with 8 bases between. For the CDR3, the DNA is TGTGCCAGCAGTTACGAGGGAGTTACGCAGTATTTT. This codes for CASSYEGVTQYF.

V gene TRBV18 combines with J gene TRBJ2-1; D is possibly TRBD2 (5 bases). Trimming removed 1 base from V and 10 bases from J, with 11 bases in between. Germline V gene data show CDR1 as KGHSH and CDR2 as LQKENI. This CDR3 has 13 amino acids. The CDR3 region has the DNA TGTGCCAGCTCACCACGGAGGACTGAGGAGCAGTTCTTC. Translation gives CASSPRRTEEQFF.

DNA of the CDR3: TGTGCAAGTCGCCCCTGGTCCTACGAGCAGTACTTC. Translation: CASRPWSYEQYF. V gene TRBV12-2 combines with J gene TRBJ2-7. TRBV12-2 is a known pseudogene. The CDR3 length is 12 residues.

The V and J genes are TRBV4-1 and TRBJ2-5; D is uncertain. Deletions cut 0 bases from V and 1 base from J, with 9 bases between. The CDR3 length is 15 residues. Germline CDR1 reads MGHRA; CDR2 reads YSYEKL. The CDR3: CASSQDYNSQETQYF. The DNA of the CDR3 is TGCGCCAGCAGCCAAGATTATAACAGCCAAGAGACCCAGTACTTC.

The count of this clone is one. J is TRBJ2-5 and V is TRBV27; 7 nucleotides line up with TRBD1. V dropped 6 bases and J dropped 0; count of bases not matched to a gene: 7. Germline CDR1 and CDR2: MNHEY and SMNVEV (reference sequence). The CDR3 covers 15 residues. The CDR3, as DNA: TGTGCCAGCAGCCCGGGACAGAAAAACCAAGAGACCCAGTACTTC. This sequence encodes CASSPGQKNQETQYF.

J is TRBJ1-1 and V is TRBV19; possible D gene TRBD1, 6 bases. The V end was cut by 2 bases, the J end by 1 base, with 8 bases between. CDR3 length: 14 amino acids. Germline CDR1 reads LNHDA; CDR2 reads SQIVND (reference sequence). The CDR3 loop is CASSIPGQNTEAFF. Written as DNA, the CDR3 is TGTGCCAGTAGTATACCGGGACAGAACACTGAAGCTTTCTTT.

The V call is TRBV6-4, the J call TRBJ1-1; D may be TRBD1 (5 bases). CDR1 and CDR2 (germline): MRHNA, SNTAGT. This CDR3 spans 13 amino acids. V was shortened by 6 bases and J by 1 base, with 9 bases between the two germline ends. The CDR3 protein is CASRLTENTEAFF. DNA of the CDR3: TGTGCCAGCAGGCTGACAGAGAACACTGAAGCTTTCTTT.

The genes are TRBV5-4 and TRBJ2-1, with D perhaps matching TRBD1 or TRBD2 (7 bases each). CDR1 is SGHNT, CDR2 YYREEE, per germline (reference sequence). V lost 0 bases, J lost 9 bases, and 16 bases lay in between. The CDR3 consists of 15 residues. CDR3 DNA: TGTGCCAGCAGCTTGGCCAGGGCAGGGGGGGCTGAGCAGTTCTTC. Its translation: CASSLARAGGAEQFF.

This chain links TRBV4-3 with TRBJ1-2; tentative D call: TRBD1 (6 bases). Germline V lookup: CDR1 LGHNA, CDR2 YSLEER. The CDR3 length is 14 residues. Trimming pared 0 bases from V and 2 bases from J, leaving 7 bases between. CDR3 nucleotides: TGCGCCAGCAGCCAAGATACAGGGAACTATGGCTACACCTTC. Residues: CASSQDTGNYGYTF.

This sequence joins TRBV18 and TRBJ1-2; a possible D gene is TRBD1 (5 bases). The V gene lost 7 bases and the J gene lost 4 bases, with 10 bases spanning the gap. This CDR3 contains 12 residues. In germline, CDR1 is KGHSH, CDR2 LQKENI. The CDR3 sequence is CASLDTSYGYTF. The CDR3 nucleotides read TGTGCCAGCTTGGACACGTCCTATGGCTACACCTTC.

This clone came up a few times. V gene TRBV4-3 combines with J gene TRBJ1-5; 7 bases are shared with TRBD1. The CDR3 length is 16 residues. With 3 bases clipped from V and 1 base from J, the junction kept 6 bases outside the gene matches. Germline CDR1 is LGHNA and CDR2 is YSLEER. Written as DNA, the CDR3 is TGCGCCAGCAGCCAGGGGACGGGACAGAGCAATCAGCCCCAGCATTTT. Amino acid sequence: CASSQGTGQSNQPQHF.

This clone was seen a few times. The chain recombines TRBV4-2 with TRBJ2-7; D call uncertain. This CDR3 is 15 amino acids long. The germline gives CDR1 LGHNA, CDR2 YNFKEQ. V was cut by 0 bases and J by 4 bases, with 13 bases left in between. The DNA for the CDR3 is TGTGCCAGCAGCCAAGATCTGCAGCAGGAGTACGAGCAGTACTTC. It translates to CASSQDLQQEYEQYF.

The J gene is TRBJ1-4, the V gene TRBV30, with D possibly matching TRBD1 (6 bases). V was shortened by 4 bases and J by 8 bases, with 17 bases between the two germline ends. Germline V CDR1 and CDR2: GTSNPN, SVGIG (reference sequence). The CDR3 loop spans 14 amino acids. CDR3 in amino acids: CAWTNGRGGEKLFF. The DNA of the CDR3 is TGTGCCTGGACTAACGGCAGGGGAGGCGAAAAACTGTTTTTT.

The genes are TRBV4-3 and TRBJ1-2; maybe TRBD1 (5 bases). This CDR3 region has 15 residues. CDR1 and CDR2 (germline): LGHNA, YSLEER. V was clipped by 1 base and J by 0 bases, with 9 bases between them. CDR3 bases: TGCGCCAGCAGCCAAGCGTCAGGGCCTAACTATGGCTACACCTTC. This sequence encodes CASSQASGPNYGYTF.